This record concerns one T cell receptor (beta chain) sequence. The PCR employed 60 Vbeta primers together with 13 Jbeta primers. Libraries were prepared by immunoSEQ multiplex PCR; TCRdb keeps only in-frame clonotypes and omits some of them. The table has 85,000 to 100,000 clones, around four fifths seen once. Trimming cost V 0 bases and J 6 bases, with 16 bases left between them. Germline V CDR1 and CDR2: SGHNT, YYREEE (reference sequence). The CDR3 consists of 16 residues. The sample originates from a study of cytomegalovirus exposure and HLA in healthy donors. The chain couples TRBV5-4 to TRBJ2-1, with D unclear. This sequence was found in a man aged 25-40 years in good health and CMV-seronegative. Material for sequencing was PBMCs. CDR3 residues: CASSLDSRIAPNEQFF. For the CDR3, the DNA is TGTGCCAGCAGCTTGGATAGCCGAATAGCCCCCAATGAGCAGTTCTTC.